The following is a TCR beta chain sequence with its context. What it binds is not known. This record belongs to a study of T-cell memory formation after mild COVID-19. Study as a whole: Across donors, TCR clusters were largely donor specific. Study-wide findings and caveats: Memory from before infection featured some responding clones, which suggests cross-reactive memory joined.

MiXCR, applied by TCRdb to the 5' RACE reads, yields one record per CDR3 protein. The table shows a few hundred thousand distinct CDR3 sequences, with 24% occurring only once. The source is an adult woman who had mild COVID-19 (a few samples of this study predate the infection). Cell type and time point are not known. The sequenced sample consisted of PBMCs or a T cell subset sorted from them (not recorded which).

The CDR3 coding sequence is TGCGCCAGCAGCCAATCTCACACGGAAACAGGGAACTATGGCTACACCTTC. Protein product: CASSQSHTETGNYGYTF. The rearrangement joins TRBV4-3 to TRBJ1-2; TRBD1 is a possible D gene (6 bases). Germline V gene sequence: CDR1 LGHNA, CDR2 YSLEER. The V end was cut by 2 bases, the J end by 2 bases, with 18 bases between. The CDR3 consists of 17 residues.